This entry is about one T cell receptor (beta chain). What antigen it recognizes has not been identified. Base qualities are not provided; no much larger clone lies one nucleotide away. The thymus tissue came from surgical resects taken out during corrective cardiac surgery. The donors were immunologically healthy infants in Finland who had open corrective cardiac surgery for congenital heart defects. Thymocytes were released mechanically from tissue and stored at -70 °C as pellets of 10-30 million cells. A QIAsymphony instrument was used to extract genomic DNA from the frozen cell pellets. These data are taken from a study of human thymus T cells (TCRdb year 2020). For context, the study as a whole: TCR alpha and beta repertoires from about 8 infant thymus samples and a few related peripheral blood samples were characterized in the study. The infant donors were about 7 to 250 days old, and the cohort included six males and two females. On the study overall, not on this receptor specifically: Biased V and J gene segment usage appeared to be present in both thymic and peripheral blood repertoires. According to the related research, thymic TCR repertoires were highly overlapping among unrelated individuals. Thymus samples yielded on average approximately 840,000 unique TCRB clonotypes, compared with 75,000 to 100,000 from blood samples.

The immunoSEQ multiplex PCR assay was used to amplify the TCRB and TCRAD loci from a standardized amount of quality-controlled genomic DNA. The amplicons covered the V(D)J region and were long enough to include the CDR3 and to identify the V and J genes. The amplicons were sequenced on an Illumina platform via the commercial immunoSEQ service. The published analysis was carried out like this. Primer bias and sequencing errors were corrected as previously described, and TCRAD and TCRB were defined on the basis of the IMGT database. Analysis of the repertoires was done with immunoSEQ Analyzer 3.0 and VDJTools and included basic statistics, V/J segment usage, diversity estimates, rarefaction and pairwise overlap. Diversity was estimated using the Chao1, ChaoE, Efron-Thisted, Shannon and inverse Simpson indices, and was also estimated on datasets down-sampled to the size of the smallest sample. Repertoire overlap was determined by strict matching of CDR3 nucleotide sequence, V gene and J gene, and Jaccard-based multidimensional scaling clustering was applied. Entries here come from immuneACCESS through TCRdb and include only in-frame sequences with V and J called. Some clones fail to appear in such tables; in the studies checked, an unresolved V gene covers under half of the shortfall, and the cause of the remainder is unknown. The DNA was the basis for D and trimming; V, J and clone size are from that table. The sample has 65,000 to 90,000 clones on record, over 85% of them singletons. Approximately 0.032% of the sample is in the top ten clones.

Material for sequencing was thymus tissue. This sequence was found in a girl in the first two years of life with a congenital heart defect but otherwise immunologically healthy.

The bases are TGCGCCAGCAGCCAAAGTGTCGCTAGAGGAAAAAACATTCAGTACTTC. Its protein reads: CASSQSVARGKNIQYF. This sequence uses TRBV4-3 and TRBJ2-4; there is no confident call for the D gene. CDR1 and CDR2 are drawn from the germline V gene: LGHNA, YSLEER. The CDR3 starts with the cysteine, ends with the phenylalanine, and has 16 residues. Here the CDR3 DNA is all that survives: 48 bases in frame from base 1. V and J lose 2 bases and 4 bases, and a span of 15 bases separates them.